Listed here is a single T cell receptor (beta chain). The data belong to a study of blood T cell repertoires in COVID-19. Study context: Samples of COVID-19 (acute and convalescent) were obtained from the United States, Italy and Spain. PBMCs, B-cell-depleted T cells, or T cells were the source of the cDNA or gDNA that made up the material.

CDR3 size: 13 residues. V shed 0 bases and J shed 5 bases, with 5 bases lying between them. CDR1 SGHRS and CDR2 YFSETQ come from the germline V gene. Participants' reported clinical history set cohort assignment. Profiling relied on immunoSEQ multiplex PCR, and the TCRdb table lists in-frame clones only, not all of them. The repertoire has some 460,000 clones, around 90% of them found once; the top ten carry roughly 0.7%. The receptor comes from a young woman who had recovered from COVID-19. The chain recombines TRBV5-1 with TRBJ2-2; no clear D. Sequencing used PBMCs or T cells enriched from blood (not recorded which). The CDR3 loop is CASSLAFTGELFF. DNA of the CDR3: TGCGCCAGCAGCTTGGCCTTTACCGGGGAGCTGTTTTTT.